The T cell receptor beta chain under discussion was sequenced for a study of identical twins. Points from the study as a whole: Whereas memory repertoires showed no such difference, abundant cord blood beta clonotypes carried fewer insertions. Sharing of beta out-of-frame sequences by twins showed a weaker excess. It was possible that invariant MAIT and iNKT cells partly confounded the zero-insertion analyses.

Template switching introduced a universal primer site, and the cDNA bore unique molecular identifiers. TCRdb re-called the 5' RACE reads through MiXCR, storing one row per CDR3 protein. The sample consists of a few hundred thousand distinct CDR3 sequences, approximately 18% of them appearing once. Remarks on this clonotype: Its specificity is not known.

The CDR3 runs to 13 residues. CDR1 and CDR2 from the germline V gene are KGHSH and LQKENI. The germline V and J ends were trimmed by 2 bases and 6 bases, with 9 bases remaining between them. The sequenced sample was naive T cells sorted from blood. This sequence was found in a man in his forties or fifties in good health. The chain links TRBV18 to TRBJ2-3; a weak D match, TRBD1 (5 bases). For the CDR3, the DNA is TGTGCCAGCTCACCAACTGCAGGGGATACGCAGTATTTT. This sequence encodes CASSPTAGDTQYF.